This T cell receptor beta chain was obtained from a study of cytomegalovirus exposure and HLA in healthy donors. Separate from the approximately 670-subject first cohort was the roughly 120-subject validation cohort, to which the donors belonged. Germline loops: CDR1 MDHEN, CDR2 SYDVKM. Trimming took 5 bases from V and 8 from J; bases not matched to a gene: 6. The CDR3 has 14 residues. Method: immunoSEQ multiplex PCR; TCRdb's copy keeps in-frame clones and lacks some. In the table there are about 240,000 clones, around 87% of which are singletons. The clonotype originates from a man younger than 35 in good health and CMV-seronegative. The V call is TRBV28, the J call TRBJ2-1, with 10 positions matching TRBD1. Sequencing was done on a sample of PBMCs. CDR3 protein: CASSPRTGGYEQFF. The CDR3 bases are TGTGCCAGCAGTCCTCGGACAGGGGGATATGAGCAGTTCTTC.